The present T cell receptor (beta chain) was sequenced within a study of Ad26.COV2.S vaccination and SARS-CoV-2 variants. Study details: Donor was assigned to the Ad26.COV2.S arm of trial COV1001. Donor got 5x10^10 or 1x10^11 viral particles of Ad26.COV2.S. General study results and limits: Vaccine recipients posted higher spike-specific TCR breadth than their placebo counterparts. Vaccine and placebo recipients had comparable breadth of non-spike TCRs.

TCRdb's table, derived via immunoSEQ multiplex PCR, lists solely in-frame clones and lacks some. The data hold about 680,000 clones, with roughly 90% observed a single time. CDR3 length equals 14 residues. Trimming removed 0 bases from V and 10 bases from J, with 10 bases in between. Germline assignment: CDR1 SNHLY and CDR2 FYNNEI. A word on this clone: Its cognate antigen is unknown.

The treatment is: some 20 received Ad26.COV2.S at low or high dose, single or two shots; a few received placebo; per-sample allocation not given. Collection of the samples took place on day 63 after the first injection of vaccine or placebo. The rearrangement links TRBV2 to TRBJ1-6; a possible D gene is TRBD1 (5 bases). Specimen: peripheral blood, collected in a trial of Ad26.COV2.S vaccine versus placebo. The receptor comes from a person aged 18 to 65 who received the Ad26.COV2.S COVID-19 vaccine or a placebo. In nucleotides, the CDR3 is TGTGCCAGCAGTGAAGCCCCCAGGGTCTCACCCCTCCACTTT. Protein: CASSEAPRVSPLHF.